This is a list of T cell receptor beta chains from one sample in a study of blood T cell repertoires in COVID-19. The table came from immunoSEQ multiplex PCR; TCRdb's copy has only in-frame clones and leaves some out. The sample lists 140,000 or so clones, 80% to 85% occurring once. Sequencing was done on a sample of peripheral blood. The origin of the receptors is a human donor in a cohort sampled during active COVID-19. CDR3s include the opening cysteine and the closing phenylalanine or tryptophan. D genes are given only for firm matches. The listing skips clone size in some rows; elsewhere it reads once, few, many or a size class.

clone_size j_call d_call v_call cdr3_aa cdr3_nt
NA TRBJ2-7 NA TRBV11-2 CASSRQQLYEQYF TGTGCCAGCAGCCGACAGCAGTTATACGAGCAGTACTTC
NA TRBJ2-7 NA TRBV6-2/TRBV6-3 CASSYRSAARDEQYF TGTGCCAGCAGTTACAGGTCGGCCGCCCGGGACGAGCAGTACTTC
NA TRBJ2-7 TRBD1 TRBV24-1 CATNLSRTGNDEQYF TGTGCCACCAACCTGAGCAGGACAGGGAATGACGAGCAGTACTTC
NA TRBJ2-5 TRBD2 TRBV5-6 CASSLQASGSVETQYF TGTGCCAGCAGCTTGCAGGCGAGCGGGAGTGTAGAGACCCAGTACTTC
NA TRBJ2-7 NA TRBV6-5 CASTQPEGSYEQYF TGTGCCAGCACCCAGCCAGAGGGATCCTACGAGCAGTACTTC
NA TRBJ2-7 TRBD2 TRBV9 CASSKVSGSSYEQYF TGTGCCAGCAGCAAAGTTAGCGGGAGTTCCTACGAGCAGTACTTC
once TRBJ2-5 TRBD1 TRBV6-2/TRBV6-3 CASSSPPGQGAETQYF TGTGCCAGCAGTTCCCCCCCGGGACAGGGTGCGGAGACCCAGTACTTC
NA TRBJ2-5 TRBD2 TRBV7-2 CASSPGLAENQETQYF TGTGCCAGCAGCCCAGGACTAGCGGAGAACCAAGAGACCCAGTACTTC
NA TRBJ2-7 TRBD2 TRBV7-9 CASSRTSGRGNEQYF TGTGCCAGCAGCCGCACTAGCGGGAGAGGGAACGAGCAGTACTTC
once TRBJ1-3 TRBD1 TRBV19 CASSNKGQTTGNTIYF TGTGCCAGTAGTAATAAGGGACAGACAACTGGAAACACCATATATTTT
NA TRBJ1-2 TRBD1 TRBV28 CASSLGRTGANYGYTF TGTGCCAGCAGTTTAGGGAGGACAGGTGCTAACTATGGCTACACCTTC
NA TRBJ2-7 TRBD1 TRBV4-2 CASSQDWGTGEYEQYF TGTGCCAGCAGCCAAGATTGGGGGACAGGGGAATACGAGCAGTACTTC
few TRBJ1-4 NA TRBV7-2 CASRDTVSSEKLFF TGTGCCAGCAGAGATACTGTCTCTTCTGAAAAACTGTTTTTT
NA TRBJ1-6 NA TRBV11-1 CASSPTSRGNSPLHF TGTGCCAGCAGCCCAACGAGCAGGGGCAATTCACCCCTCCACTTT
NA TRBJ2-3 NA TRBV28 CASSPQGRSTDTQYF TGTGCCAGCAGCCCGCAGGGGCGAAGCACAGATACGCAGTATTTT
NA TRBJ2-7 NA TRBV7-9 CASSLGNRSPYEQYF TGTGCCAGCAGCTTAGGGAACAGGTCTCCCTACGAGCAGTACTTC
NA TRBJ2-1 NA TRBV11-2 CASSLEYRGFDEQFF TGTGCCAGCAGCTTAGAGTACCGAGGGTTTGATGAGCAGTTCTTC
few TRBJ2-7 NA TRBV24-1 CATSAGDSYEQYF TGTGCCACCAGTGCTGGAGACTCCTACGAGCAGTACTTC
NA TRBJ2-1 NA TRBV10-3 CAISESGVGEQFF TGTGCCATCAGTGAGTCCGGGGTTGGTGAGCAGTTCTTC
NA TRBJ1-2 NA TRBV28 CASSLFTDTFGYTF TGTGCCAGCAGTTTATTCACAGATACGTTTGGCTACACCTTC
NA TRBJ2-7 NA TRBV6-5 CASSYRTSYEQYF TGTGCCAGCAGTTACCGAACATCCTACGAGCAGTACTTC
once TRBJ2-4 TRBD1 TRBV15 CATSETGNLNIQYF TGTGCCACCAGCGAGACAGGGAATCTGAACATTCAGTACTTC
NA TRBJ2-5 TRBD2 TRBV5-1 CASSLGTSEGETQYF TGCGCCAGCAGCTTAGGGACTAGCGAGGGAGAGACCCAGTACTTC
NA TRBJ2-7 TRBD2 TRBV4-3 CASSPRFALARYEQYF TGCGCCAGCAGCCCTCGTTTCGCACTAGCGAGGTACGAGCAGTACTTC
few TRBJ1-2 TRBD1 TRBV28 CASSVIAGTGLNYGYTF TGTGCCAGCAGTGTGATAGCCGGGACAGGGCTTAACTATGGCTACACCTTC